This T cell receptor (beta chain) was captured by sequencing in a study of OX40 agonist ivuxolimab in advanced cancers. Across the whole study: Ivuxolimab is a fully human IgG2 antibody that activates OX40 (CD134). Points from the study as a whole: Averaging showed that CD8+ T cells had more expanded clones than CD4+ did.

Sequencing was performed with immunoSEQ multiplex PCR; in TCRdb, only in-frame clones are kept and a portion is missing. The table lists 60,000 to 80,000 clones, 89% of them singletons, with 9.5% to 12% in the top ten. A word on this clone: What it binds is not known.

Trimming cost V 1 base and J 15 bases, with 13 bases left between them. There are 12 residues in the CDR3. In germline, CDR1 is SNHLY, CDR2 FYNNEI. The chain links TRBV2 to TRBJ2-1; D tentatively fits TRBD1 or TRBD2 (5 bases each). The source material was CD4+ or CD8+ T cells sorted from blood, sampled in a trial of the OX40 agonist ivuxolimab. This sequence originates from an adult with an advanced solid tumor such as melanoma, head and neck, liver or kidney cancer. The CDR3 DNA reads TGTGCCAGCAGTGAAGAGAGGGGTATGCCGTTCTTC. This encodes CASSEERGMPFF.